The rows below give T cell receptor beta chains drawn from one sample of a study of response to subunit inactivated influenza vaccine. TCRdb reanalysed the RT-PCR reads using MiXCR and keeps one entry per CDR3 protein. Of 540,000 or so distinct CDR3 sequences detected, roughly 13% appear once; the ten largest clones hold roughly 14%. Sequencing used PBMCs from blood, obtained 40 to 50 days after vaccination. The receptors shown here come from a man aged 45-65 years who received an inactivated influenza vaccine. Both conserved end residues are part of each CDR3. Each record gives: J gene, D gene, CDR3 length, V gene, clone size, CDR3 protein, CDR3 DNA. A D gene is named only where the DNA matches it firmly. The size entry is marked missing in some rows and otherwise reads once, few, many or a size class.

TRBJ1-2	-	14	TRBV28	-	CASSPPGAGYGYTF	TGTGCCAGCAGTCCGCCGGGGGCCGGGTATGGCTACACCTTC
TRBJ2-7	-	13	TRBV9	-	CASSVAPGYEQYF	TGTGCCAGCAGCGTAGCCCCCGGGTACGAGCAGTACTTC
TRBJ2-1	TRBD2	17	TRBV20-1	-	CSARAPGRGGSYNEQFF	TGCAGTGCTAGAGCCCCAGGGCGCGGGGGCTCCTACAATGAGCAGTTCTTC
TRBJ2-7	-	15	TRBV5-1	few	CASSIPGPKPYEQYF	TGCGCCAGCAGCATCCCGGGACCCAAACCTTACGAGCAGTACTTC
TRBJ2-5	TRBD2	13	TRBV29-1	-	CSVGLAVQETQYF	TGCAGCGTGGGACTAGCGGTCCAAGAGACCCAGTACTTC
TRBJ2-1	-	15	TRBV29-1	many	CSVERSAGAYNEQFF	TGCAGCGTTGAACGGTCGGCGGGGGCATACAATGAGCAGTTCTTC
TRBJ2-3	TRBD2	16	TRBV4-2	few	CASSQDQAGGIDTQYF	TGTGCCAGCAGCCAAGATCAGGCGGGAGGGATAGATACGCAGTATTTT
TRBJ2-7	-	16	TRBV21-1	few	CASSTAPRQGHYEQYF	TGTGCCAGCAGCACCGCGCCTCGACAGGGCCACTACGAGCAGTACTTC
TRBJ2-6	-	13	TRBV7-6	few	CASSTSGANVLTF	TGTGCCAGCAGCACATCTGGGGCCAACGTCCTGACTTTC
TRBJ2-3	-	15	TRBV12-3/TRBV12-4	many	CASSQFAGAGDTQYF	TGTGCCAGCAGCCAATTCGCGGGGGCGGGGGATACGCAGTATTTT
TRBJ1-6	-	15	TRBV4-2	many	CASSQDSKANSPLHF	TGTGCCAGCAGCCAAGATTCTAAAGCGAATTCACCCCTCCACTTT
TRBJ1-4	-	13	TRBV20-1	-	CSACFGADEILFF	TGCAGTGCCTGCTTTGGGGCGGATGAAATACTGTTTTTT
TRBJ2-4	-	15	TRBV7-9	many	CASSLLGGTKNIQYF	TGTGCCAGCAGCTTGCTGGGGGGTACCAAAAACATTCAGTACTTC
TRBJ2-5	-	12	TRBV7-9	few	CASSRDWETQYF	TGTGCCAGCAGCCGGGACTGGGAGACCCAGTACTTC
TRBJ1-4	TRBD1	15	TRBV24-1	few	CATSATGSSPEKLFF	TGTGCCACCAGTGCGACAGGGTCATCACCTGAAAAACTGTTTTTT
TRBJ2-7	TRBD2	13	TRBV7-2	-	CASETSGSYEQYF	TGTGCCAGCGAGACTAGCGGGTCCTACGAGCAGTACTTC
TRBJ2-7	-	15	TRBV28	-	CASSPRLLCYYEQYF	TGTGCCAGCAGCCCCCGTCTCCTCTGCTATTACGAGCAGTACTTC
TRBJ1-4	-	15	TRBV7-9	few	CASSLENRPNEKLFF	TGTGCCAGCAGCTTAGAGAACAGGCCTAATGAAAAACTGTTTTTT
TRBJ2-7	TRBD2	13	TRBV6-1	many	CASSNQRGYEQYF	TGTGCCAGCAGTAATCAGCGGGGCTACGAGCAGTACTTC
TRBJ2-7	TRBD2	16	TRBV6-2/TRBV6-3	-	CASTNRGGGGSYEQYF	TGTGCCAGCACTAATCGAGGCGGCGGGGGCTCCTACGAGCAGTACTTC